The 25 T cell receptor beta chains below were found in one sample sequenced in a study of T cells in Graves' hyperthyroidism and ophthalmopathy (dated by TCRdb to the late 2010s). The library was obtained by multiplex PCR. Sequencing instrument: Illumina HiSeq 2000. The TCR beta CDR3 regions were amplified from RNA transcripts. The first round of RT-PCR for the TCR CDR3 was performed with the HTBI primer set and the Qiagen OneStep RT-PCR kit. TCRdb redid the processing of the public reads, applying fastp at Q25 and MiXCR, and retained in-frame beta chains. Rows with a matching CDR3 protein are joined into one entry that keeps the most common DNA and genes. For this sample there are about 560,000 distinct CDR3 sequences; approximately 16% appear just once. The top ten clonotypes cover more than 15% of the sample. The material sequenced was blood. The receptor source for this set is a woman aged 18-29 years with Graves' hyperthyroidism.

The sample holds a few counts of this clonotype. This sequence joins TRBV27 and TRBJ1-2; 7 bases align to TRBD1. The J segment lost 2 bases and the V segment lost 4 bases, leaving 16 bases of the junction unmatched. The V gene's germline CDR1 is MNHEY and CDR2 SMNVEV (reference sequence). The CDR3 extends over 18 amino acids. This chain's CDR3 is CASSSLLGQKNPNYGYTF. For the CDR3, the DNA is TGTGCCAGCAGTTCGCTGTTGGGACAGAAGAACCCAAACTATGGCTACACCTTC.

This clonotype has a handful of counts. The chain links TRBV20-1 to TRBJ1-1; 10 bases map to TRBD1. V shed 5 bases, J shed 1 base, and the junction held 1 base outside the gene matches. Germline V gives CDR1 DFQATT, CDR2 SNEGSKA (reference sequence). This CDR3 spans 13 amino acids. The CDR3 DNA reads as TGCAGTGCTGACAGGGGGCAGAACACTGAAGCTTTCTTT. Translating gives CSADRGQNTEAFF.

There are a few counts of this clonotype. The J gene is TRBJ2-4, the V gene TRBV20-1; D is uncertain. Germline values: CDR1 DFQATT, CDR2 SNEGSKA (reference sequence). With 6 bases removed from V and 0 bases from J, the gap between germline ends came to 18 bases. This CDR3 is built from 16 residues. CDR3 bases: TGCAGTGCCTTCCCGGCGGACCCAATAGCCAAAAACATTCAGTACTTC. This encodes CSAFPADPIAKNIQYF.

This clonotype has more than one count but fewer than ten. This chain connects TRBV12-3 or TRBV12-4 to TRBJ1-2; D unclear. The V end was cut by 1 base, the J end by 3 bases, with 6 bases between. This CDR3 is 13 amino acids long. CDR3 bases: TGTGCCAGCAGTTTAGGGGAAGACTATGGCTACACCTTC. It is translated as CASSLGEDYGYTF.

This clonotype was counted many times. The CDR3 loop reads CASSFRGTRVEKLFF. The CDR3 bases are TGTGCCAGCAGCTTTAGAGGGACAAGGGTTGAAAAACTGTTTTTT. The V call is TRBV7-2, the J call TRBJ1-4, with D maybe TRBD1 (6 bases). V was clipped by 3 bases and J by 7 bases, with 15 bases between them. The CDR3 consists of 15 residues. From germline, CDR1 is SGHTA and CDR2 FQGNSA.

This clonotype was picked up a small number of times. The chain links TRBV9 to TRBJ2-3; 8 bases are a match to TRBD2. The V and J ends lost 1 base and 8 bases, in that order; junction bases with no gene match: 6. The germline CDR1 and CDR2 sequences are SGDLS and YYNGEE. The CDR3 has 14 residues. The chain's CDR3 is CASSVYAGRGTQYF. The CDR3 nucleotides read TGTGCCAGCAGCGTATACGCCGGGAGGGGTACGCAGTATTTT.

This clonotype has a count of ten or more. V usage is TRBV25-1 and J usage is TRBJ2-7, with 8 positions matching TRBD1. The CDR3 consists of 16 residues. The germline gives CDR1 MGHDK, CDR2 SYGVNS. Trimming at V came to 4 bases and at J to 3 bases, leaving 11 bases not matched to a gene. The DNA of the CDR3 is TGTGCCAGCAGTGTAGGGACAGGCCTAACCCACTACGAGCAGTACTTC. Translated, it gives CASSVGTGLTHYEQYF.

The chain links TRBV11-2 to TRBJ1-1; a weak D match, TRBD1 (5 bases). Germline loops: CDR1 SGHAT, CDR2 FQNNGV. Trimming cost V 5 bases and J 4 bases, with 17 bases left between them. There are 15 residues in the CDR3. The CDR3 region has the DNA TGTGCCAGCAGCCAGGGAAGGAGGGTTAGCACTGAAGCTTTCTTT. Translation gives CASSQGRRVSTEAFF. The whole variable domain, filled in from reference TRBV11-2 and TRBJ1-1, reads EAGVAQSPRYKIIEKRQSVAFWCNPISGHATLYWYQQILGQGPKLLIQFQNNGVVDDSQLPKDRFSAERLKGVDSTLKIQPAKLEDSAVYLCASSQGRRVSTEAFFGQGTRLTVV.

The CDR3 coding sequence is TGCGCCAGCAGCCGGAGGGGAAACGGAAACACCATATATTTT. Protein product: CASSRRGNGNTIYF. The chain recombines TRBV5-1 with TRBJ1-3; D may be TRBD1 (5 bases). The CDR3 is made up of 14 amino acids. The V gene's germline CDR1 is SGHRS and CDR2 YFSETQ. Trimming took off 4 bases at V and 4 bases at J, with 12 bases between the two ends.

Many counts were recorded for this clonotype. The chain has TRBV6-5 and TRBJ2-3; 12 bases agree with TRBD2. CDR1 MNHEY and CDR2 SVGAGI come from the germline V gene. The CDR3 covers 18 residues. With V trimmed by 0 bases and J by 2 bases, 6 bases remained unmatched. The CDR3 DNA sequence: TGTGCCAGCAGTTACTCGGCTAGCGGGGGGGCGAACACAGATACGCAGTATTTT. Protein sequence: CASSYSASGGANTDTQYF.

The rearrangement links TRBV30 to TRBJ1-1, with 9 nucleotides matching TRBD1. V lost 8 bases, J lost 6 bases, and 16 bases stayed unmatched. The CDR3 sequence is 15 residues long. Germline-derived CDR1 and CDR2 are GTSNPN and SVGIG (reference sequence). The CDR3 DNA reads TGTGCCAGTAGTAGAGCCGGGACAGGGCAGGCTGAAGCTTTCTTT. Translation gives CASSRAGTGQAEAFF.

This rearrangement joins TRBV9 to TRBJ1-1; D is unresolved. The CDR3 runs 14 residues. Germline loops: CDR1 SGDLS, CDR2 YYNGEE. Between the trimmed V and J ends, which lost 0 bases and 3 bases, there was a span of 9 bases. Here the CDR3 reads CASSVGLTHTEAFF. The CDR3 DNA reads TGTGCCAGCAGCGTAGGTCTAACCCACACTGAAGCTTTCTTT.

The table lists this clonotype with many counts. The chain is built from TRBV20-1 and TRBJ2-3; D might be TRBD1 (6 bases). There are 17 residues in the CDR3. Per germline, CDR1 DFQATT and CDR2 SNEGSKA (reference sequence). Trimming left V 0 bases short and J 0 bases short, with 16 bases between. The CDR3 is CSARDLMQGLSTDTQYF. The CDR3 DNA sequence: TGCAGTGCTAGAGATCTCATGCAGGGGCTCAGCACAGATACGCAGTATTTT.

This clonotype was recorded only once. Since a much larger clone is just one base distant, this may be a read error. J is TRBJ1-1 and V is TRBV13; D is unresolved. Germline V CDR1 and CDR2: PRHDT, FYEKMQ (reference sequence). The length of the CDR3 is 12 residues. V lost 8 bases to trimming and J lost 8 bases, with 15 bases between them. CDR3 loop: CASGVQSREAFF. The CDR3 DNA follows: TGTGCCAGCGGCGTCCAATCGCGGGAAGCTTTCTTT.

The chain combines TRBV10-2 with TRBJ2-3; 8 bases match TRBD2. This CDR3 comprises 15 residues. The J segment lost 6 bases and the V segment lost 7 bases, leaving 12 bases of the junction unmatched. CDR1 and CDR2 (germline): WSHSY, SAAADI. In DNA, the CDR3 is TGCGCCAGCAAGGTAGCGGGGAGGAAATCCGATACGCAGTATTTT. Translating gives CASKVAGRKSDTQYF.

This clonotype was detected only a few times. V is TRBV4-1 and J is TRBJ2-5; no clear D gene. The germline V gene has CDR1 MGHRA and CDR2 YSYEKL. V was trimmed by 0 bases and J by 1 base, leaving 9 bases between them. There are 15 residues in the CDR3. As DNA, the CDR3 is TGCGCCAGCAGCCAAGAATATCTGGGCCAAGAGACCCAGTACTTC. This encodes CASSQEYLGQETQYF.

The table lists this clonotype with a few counts. The rearrangement joins TRBV4-3 to TRBJ1-3, with D hard to call. V lost 0 bases to trimming and J lost 2 bases, with 11 bases between them. Germline V gene data show CDR1 as LGHNA and CDR2 as YSLEER. This CDR3 has 16 amino acids. CDR3 sequence: CASSQEPGSTGNTIYF. Written as DNA, the CDR3 is TGCGCCAGCAGCCAAGAACCGGGATCGACTGGAAACACCATATATTTT.

At least ten counts were recorded for this clonotype. The chain uses TRBV12-3 or TRBV12-4 and TRBJ1-2, with 7 bases aligning to TRBD1. With 6 bases clipped from V and 6 bases from J, the junction kept 7 bases outside the gene matches. This CDR3 is 13 amino acids long. The CDR3 reads CASSKTTGDGYTF. In DNA, the CDR3 is TGTGCCAGCAGCAAAACCACAGGGGATGGCTACACCTTC.

This clonotype appeared a few times. CDR3 in amino acids: CASSGGADGNTIYF. CDR3 DNA: TGCGCCAGCAGCGGGGGGGCAGATGGAAACACCATATATTTT. The chain joins TRBV5-1 to TRBJ1-3, with D maybe TRBD1 (6 bases). In germline, CDR1 is SGHRS, CDR2 YFSETQ. The CDR3 spans 14 residues. Trimming stripped 4 bases from V and 3 bases from J, with 11 bases between.

At least ten counts were recorded for this clonotype. The chain links TRBV28 to TRBJ2-3, with unresolved D. V was pared by 3 bases and J by 3 bases, with 10 bases between. The CDR3 covers 14 residues. Germline V gene sequence: CDR1 MDHEN, CDR2 SYDVKM. The CDR3 DNA reads as TGTGCCAGCAGTTTTTCTCCGCTTACAGATACGCAGTATTTT. Its protein product is CASSFSPLTDTQYF. Supplemented by reference TRBV28 and TRBJ2-3, the full variable domain reads DVKVTQSSRYLVKRTGEKVFLECVQDMDHENMFWYRQDPGLGLRLIYFSYDVKMKEKGDIPEGYSVSREKKERFSLILESASTNQTSMYLCASSFSPLTDTQYFGPGTRLTVL.

This clonotype has at least ten counts. V and J are TRBV28 and TRBJ2-6; the D gene is possibly TRBD2 (7 bases). Germline V gene lookup returns CDR1 MDHEN and CDR2 SYDVKM. V shed 3 bases and J shed 2 bases, with 8 bases lying between them. This CDR3 is built from 15 residues. Written as DNA, the CDR3 is TGTGCCAGCAGTTTGGGGGGGCCTGGGGCCAACGTCCTGACTTTC. Protein: CASSLGGPGANVLTF.

This clonotype was detected ten times or more. This chain links TRBV5-5 with TRBJ1-3, with TRBD1 matching 7 bases. Germline lookup yields CDR1 SGHKS and CDR2 YYEKEE (reference sequence). CDR3 size: 14 residues. Germline trimming cut 4 bases from V and 4 bases from J; bases unmatched to any gene: 5. CDR3 in amino acids: CASSPRQGGNTIYF. The CDR3 coding sequence is TGTGCCAGCAGCCCAAGACAGGGCGGAAACACCATATATTTT.

This clonotype was seen only a few times. The chain uses TRBV7-6 and TRBJ1-6; the D gene is possibly TRBD1 (6 bases). The V end lost 3 bases, the J end lost 12 bases, and 12 bases lay between the germline ends. There are 13 residues in the CDR3. Germline lookup yields CDR1 SGHVS and CDR2 FNYEAQ. DNA of the CDR3: TGTGCCAGCAGCTTCAGCAGGGGCCAACCCCTCCACTTT. Protein: CASSFSRGQPLHF.

This rearrangement joins TRBV5-1 to TRBJ2-1; possible D gene TRBD1, 6 bases. Looked up from germline, CDR1 is SGHRS and CDR2 is YFSETQ. V was cut by 2 bases and J by 2 bases, with 11 bases left in between. The CDR3 is 15 amino acids. The CDR3 DNA reads as TGCGCCAGCAGCTTCTGGACAGAAACCTACAATGAGCAGTTCTTC. Translating it yields CASSFWTETYNEQFF.

This clonotype was picked up many times. The genes are TRBV20-1 and TRBJ2-3; 13 bases fit TRBD2. Germline V gene sequence: CDR1 DFQATT, CDR2 SNEGSKA (reference sequence). Trimming removed 3 bases from V and 8 bases from J; junction bases left unmatched: 2. This CDR3 has 13 residues. CDR3: CSASTSGGGTQYF. CDR3 nucleotides: TGCAGTGCTAGTACTAGCGGGGGGGGTACGCAGTATTTT.